Listed below are T cell receptor beta chains from one sample, sequenced in a study of cytomegalovirus exposure and HLA in healthy donors. Sequencing used immunoSEQ multiplex PCR; TCRdb keeps in-frame clones, though not all of them. Of some 190,000 clones in the sample, about 77% are singletons; the top ten hold 2% to 2.5%. Source material: PBMCs. These TCRs come from a woman under 40 in good health and CMV-seropositive. The CDR3 runs from the conserved cysteine through the conserved F or W. A D gene is named only where the DNA matches it firmly. A row's size may be missing; if present it is once, few, many or a size class.

D gene: NA; J gene: TRBJ2-7; clone size: few; CDR3 length: 16; V gene: TRBV9; CDR3 DNA: TGTGCCAGCAGCGTTAGGGAGGGGACACAACTGTACGAGCAGTACTTC; CDR3 protein: CASSVREGTQLYEQYF
D gene: NA; J gene: TRBJ1-2; clone size: NA; CDR3 length: 14; V gene: TRBV28; CDR3 DNA: TGTGCCAGCAGTTTGGGCGATTTGAGCTATGGCTACACCTTC; CDR3 protein: CASSLGDLSYGYTF
D gene: TRBD1; J gene: TRBJ2-5; clone size: NA; CDR3 length: 18; V gene: TRBV7-9; CDR3 DNA: TGTGCCAGCAGCTTAGCGATTCGACCCGGGACAGGGGCAGAGACCCAGTACTTC; CDR3 protein: CASSLAIRPGTGAETQYF
D gene: TRBD1; J gene: TRBJ1-6; clone size: NA; CDR3 length: 18; V gene: TRBV2; CDR3 DNA: TGTGCCAGCAGTGAAGGAATGGACAGGGGGCGGTTTAATTCACCCCTCCACTTT; CDR3 protein: CASSEGMDRGRFNSPLHF
D gene: NA; J gene: TRBJ1-6; clone size: few; CDR3 length: 15; V gene: TRBV19; CDR3 DNA: TGTGCCAGTAGTAGCGGTGGCCGGGGGAGATCACCCCTCCACTTT; CDR3 protein: CASSSGGRGRSPLHF
D gene: TRBD1; J gene: TRBJ2-7; clone size: NA; CDR3 length: 14; V gene: TRBV14; CDR3 DNA: TGTGCCAGCAGCCGGGACAGGGGGCAGGGCGAGCAGTACTTC; CDR3 protein: CASSRDRGQGEQYF
D gene: TRBD2; J gene: TRBJ2-6; clone size: NA; CDR3 length: 18; V gene: TRBV7-9; CDR3 DNA: TGTGCCAGCAGTTTCAAGTCAGCGGGGGGGCTCGGGGCCAACGTCCTGACTTTC; CDR3 protein: CASSFKSAGGLGANVLTF
D gene: TRBD1; J gene: TRBJ1-6; clone size: NA; CDR3 length: 14; V gene: TRBV15; CDR3 DNA: TGTGCCACCAGCCGGGACAGGGGTGGCTCACCCCTCCACTTT; CDR3 protein: CATSRDRGGSPLHF
D gene: NA; J gene: TRBJ2-7; clone size: NA; CDR3 length: 15; V gene: TRBV15; CDR3 DNA: TGTGCCACCAGCAGTCCCGGGAAGACAACCTACGAGCAGTACTTC; CDR3 protein: CATSSPGKTTYEQYF
D gene: NA; J gene: TRBJ1-5; clone size: NA; CDR3 length: 14; V gene: TRBV6-5; CDR3 DNA: TGTGCCAGCCGCGACGCCCGGGAGAATCAGCCCCAGCATTTT; CDR3 protein: CASRDARENQPQHF
D gene: NA; J gene: TRBJ2-1; clone size: NA; CDR3 length: 15; V gene: TRBV4-3; CDR3 DNA: TGCGCCAGCAGCTTACGACTAGATTTCTACAATGAGCAGTTCTTC; CDR3 protein: CASSLRLDFYNEQFF
D gene: NA; J gene: TRBJ1-2; clone size: NA; CDR3 length: 13; V gene: TRBV7-9; CDR3 DNA: TGTGCCAGCAGCTCCCCCGGCGGGAATGGCTACACCTTC; CDR3 protein: CASSSPGGNGYTF
D gene: TRBD1; J gene: TRBJ1-4; clone size: NA; CDR3 length: 18; V gene: TRBV4-1; CDR3 DNA: TGCGCCAGCAGCCAAGGGGGACAGGGGGCGACCCTTAATGAAAAACTGTTTTTT; CDR3 protein: CASSQGGQGATLNEKLFF
D gene: TRBD1; J gene: TRBJ2-5; clone size: NA; CDR3 length: 16; V gene: TRBV4-2; CDR3 DNA: TGTGCCAGCAGCCACCCCGGGACAGGGGGCATGGAGACCCAGTACTTC; CDR3 protein: CASSHPGTGGMETQYF
D gene: NA; J gene: TRBJ2-2; clone size: NA; CDR3 length: 18; V gene: TRBV14; CDR3 DNA: TGTGCCAGCAGCCACCCCCGTCCAGCAGGATTGAACACCGGGGAGCTGTTTTTT; CDR3 protein: CASSHPRPAGLNTGELFF
D gene: NA; J gene: TRBJ1-2; clone size: NA; CDR3 length: 14; V gene: TRBV6-1; CDR3 DNA: TGTGCCAGCAGTGTATCGGACGGGGGCTATGGCTACACCTTC; CDR3 protein: CASSVSDGGYGYTF
D gene: TRBD2; J gene: TRBJ2-3; clone size: NA; CDR3 length: 18; V gene: TRBV11-2; CDR3 DNA: TGTGCCAGCAGCTTAGATGGAGGGGGACTAGCTTGGGCCGATACGCAGTATTTT; CDR3 protein: CASSLDGGGLAWADTQYF
D gene: NA; J gene: TRBJ1-4; clone size: NA; CDR3 length: 15; V gene: TRBV6-5; CDR3 DNA: TGTGCCAGCAGTTACTCGGGGGGATTTAATGAAAAACTGTTTTTT; CDR3 protein: CASSYSGGFNEKLFF
D gene: NA; J gene: TRBJ2-7; clone size: NA; CDR3 length: 12; V gene: TRBV9; CDR3 DNA: TGTGCCTCCGCCGGGACAAGTGAAGAGCAGTACTTC; CDR3 protein: CASAGTSEEQYF
D gene: NA; J gene: TRBJ2-7; clone size: NA; CDR3 length: 13; V gene: TRBV27; CDR3 DNA: TGTGCCAGCAGGACCGGACTAATCCACGAGCAGTACTTC; CDR3 protein: CASRTGLIHEQYF
D gene: NA; J gene: TRBJ2-5; clone size: NA; CDR3 length: 14; V gene: TRBV7-9; CDR3 DNA: TGTGCCAGCAGCTTATCGACAAGGCAAGAGACCCAGTACTTC; CDR3 protein: CASSLSTRQETQYF
D gene: TRBD2; J gene: TRBJ2-3; clone size: NA; CDR3 length: 16; V gene: TRBV10-3; CDR3 DNA: TGTGCCATCAGCGGACTAGCGGGAGGGGGCACAGATACGCAGTATTTT; CDR3 protein: CAISGLAGGGTDTQYF
D gene: TRBD1; J gene: TRBJ2-7; clone size: NA; CDR3 length: 14; V gene: TRBV15; CDR3 DNA: TGTGCCACCAGCCCGGGACAGCCAACGGGGGAGCAGTACTTC; CDR3 protein: CATSPGQPTGEQYF